This T cell receptor beta chain stems from a study of shared clonotypes between healthy human individuals. Study-wide points: Represented diversity (both genetic and exposure-history) was limited by the small number of donors.

V lost 5 bases, J lost 2 bases, and 11 bases stayed unmatched. This CDR3 contains 19 residues. Germline CDR1 MNHEY, CDR2 SMNVEV (reference sequence). In the case of this clone: Its antigen is still unknown.

Assay runs were performed at deep level. Profiling relied on immunoSEQ multiplex PCR, and the TCRdb table lists in-frame clones only, not all of them. Of some 980,000 clones in the sample, over 75% were seen once. Sequencing was done on a sample of memory CD4+ T cells sorted from blood. Subset defined: CD45RA-negative fraction. The rearrangement joins TRBV27 to TRBJ2-4; 14 bases are a match to TRBD2. The receptor was derived from a man between 18 and 29 years old in good health. CDR3 coding DNA: TGTGCCAGCAGTAGGGGGACTAGCGGGGGAGATCCGACCAAAAACATTCAGTACTTC. Translating gives CASSRGTSGGDPTKNIQYF.